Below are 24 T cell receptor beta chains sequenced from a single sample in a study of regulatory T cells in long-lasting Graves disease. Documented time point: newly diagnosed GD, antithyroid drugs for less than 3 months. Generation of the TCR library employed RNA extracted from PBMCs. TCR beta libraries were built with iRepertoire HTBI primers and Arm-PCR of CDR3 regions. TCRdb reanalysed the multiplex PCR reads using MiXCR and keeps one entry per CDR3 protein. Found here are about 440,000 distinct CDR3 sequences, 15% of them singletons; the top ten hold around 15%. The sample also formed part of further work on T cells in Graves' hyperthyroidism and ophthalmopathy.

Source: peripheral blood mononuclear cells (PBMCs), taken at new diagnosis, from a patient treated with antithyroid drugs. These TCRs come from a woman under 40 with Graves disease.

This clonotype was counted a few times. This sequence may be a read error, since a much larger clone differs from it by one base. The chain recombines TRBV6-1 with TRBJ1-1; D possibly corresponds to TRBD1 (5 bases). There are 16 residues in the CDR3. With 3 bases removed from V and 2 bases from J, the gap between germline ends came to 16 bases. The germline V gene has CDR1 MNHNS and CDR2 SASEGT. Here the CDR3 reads CASSDVRLTVNTEAFF. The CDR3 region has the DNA TGTGCCAGCAGTGATGTCCGATTGACAGTTAACACTGAAGCTTTCTTT.

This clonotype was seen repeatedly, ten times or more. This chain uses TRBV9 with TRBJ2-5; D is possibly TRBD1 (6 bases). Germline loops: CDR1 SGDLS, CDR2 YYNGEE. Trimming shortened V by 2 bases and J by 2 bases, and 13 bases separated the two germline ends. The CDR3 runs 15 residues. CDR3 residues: CASSVGGQGQETQYF. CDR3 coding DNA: TGTGCCAGCAGCGTGGGTGGGCAGGGGCAAGAGACCCAGTACTTC.

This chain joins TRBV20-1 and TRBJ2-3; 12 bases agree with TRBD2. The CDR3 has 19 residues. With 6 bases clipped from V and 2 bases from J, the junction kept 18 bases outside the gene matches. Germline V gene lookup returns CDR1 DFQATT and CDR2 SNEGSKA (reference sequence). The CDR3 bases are TGCAGTGCAACAGACTTTCGGACTAGCGGGGCGGGAGACACAGATACGCAGTATTTT. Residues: CSATDFRTSGAGDTDTQYF.

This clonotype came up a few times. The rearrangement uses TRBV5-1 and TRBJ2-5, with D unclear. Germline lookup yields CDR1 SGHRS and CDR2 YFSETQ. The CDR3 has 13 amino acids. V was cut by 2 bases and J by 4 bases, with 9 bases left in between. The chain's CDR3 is CASSFWGLETQYF. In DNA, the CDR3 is TGCGCCAGCAGCTTTTGGGGATTAGAGACCCAGTACTTC. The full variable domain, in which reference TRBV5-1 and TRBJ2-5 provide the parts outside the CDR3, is KAGVTQTPRYLIKTRGQQVTLSCSPISGHRSVSWYQQTPGQGLQFLFEYFSETQRNKGNFPGRFSGRQFSNSRSEMNVSTLELGDSALYLCASSFWGLETQYFGPGTRLLVL.

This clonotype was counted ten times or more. This chain's CDR3 is CASSLLTGEHYEQYF. The CDR3 DNA reads TGTGCCAGCAGCTTACTGACCGGGGAGCACTACGAGCAGTACTTC. V usage is TRBV7-9 and J usage is TRBJ2-7; D possibly corresponds to TRBD2 (5 bases). Trimming cost V 2 bases and J 3 bases, with 14 bases left between them. The V gene's germline CDR1 is SEHNR and CDR2 FQNEAQ (reference sequence). The length of the CDR3 is 15 residues.

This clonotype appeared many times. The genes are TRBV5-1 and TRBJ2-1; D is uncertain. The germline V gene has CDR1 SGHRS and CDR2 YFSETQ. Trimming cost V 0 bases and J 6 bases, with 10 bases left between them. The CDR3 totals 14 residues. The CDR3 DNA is TGCGCCAGCAGCTTGGGGTCCCCCATCAATGAGCAGTTCTTC. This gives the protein CASSLGSPINEQFF.

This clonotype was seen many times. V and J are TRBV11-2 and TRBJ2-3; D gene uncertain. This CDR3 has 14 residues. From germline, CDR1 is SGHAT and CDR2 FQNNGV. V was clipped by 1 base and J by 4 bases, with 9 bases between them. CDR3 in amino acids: CASSLVIGADTQYF. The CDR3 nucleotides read TGTGCCAGCAGCTTAGTTATTGGGGCAGATACGCAGTATTTT.

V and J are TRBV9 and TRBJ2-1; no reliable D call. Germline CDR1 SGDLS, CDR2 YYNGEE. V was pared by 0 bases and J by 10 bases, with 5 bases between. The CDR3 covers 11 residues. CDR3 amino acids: CASSVDWEQFF. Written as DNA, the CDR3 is TGTGCCAGCAGCGTAGATTGGGAGCAGTTCTTC.

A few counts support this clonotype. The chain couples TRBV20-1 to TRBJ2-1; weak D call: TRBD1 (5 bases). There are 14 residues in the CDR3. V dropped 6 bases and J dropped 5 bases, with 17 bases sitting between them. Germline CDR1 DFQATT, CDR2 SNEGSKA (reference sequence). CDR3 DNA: TGCAGTGCGGGTGGGGCTAAGGGAAACAATGAGCAGTTCTTC. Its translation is CSAGGAKGNNEQFF.

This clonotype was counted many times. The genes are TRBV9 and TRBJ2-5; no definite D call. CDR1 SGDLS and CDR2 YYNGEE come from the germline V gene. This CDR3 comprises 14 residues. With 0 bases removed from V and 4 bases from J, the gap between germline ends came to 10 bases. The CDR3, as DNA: TGTGCCAGCAGCGTAGCGGTCTCCCGAGAGACCCAGTACTTC. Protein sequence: CASSVAVSRETQYF.

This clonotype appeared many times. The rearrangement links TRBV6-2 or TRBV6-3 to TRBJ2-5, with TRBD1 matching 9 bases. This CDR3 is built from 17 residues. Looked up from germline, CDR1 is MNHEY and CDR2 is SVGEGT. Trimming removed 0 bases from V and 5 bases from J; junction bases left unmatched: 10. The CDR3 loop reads CASSYSILGQGTETQYF. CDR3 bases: TGTGCCAGCAGTTACTCGATCCTGGGACAGGGTACGGAGACCCAGTACTTC.

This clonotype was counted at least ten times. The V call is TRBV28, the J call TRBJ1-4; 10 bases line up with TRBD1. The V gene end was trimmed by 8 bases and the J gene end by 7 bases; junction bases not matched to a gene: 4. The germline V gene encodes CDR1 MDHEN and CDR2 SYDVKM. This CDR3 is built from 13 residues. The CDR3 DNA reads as TGTGCCAGCGGGGGGACAGGGGTTGAAAAACTGTTTTTT. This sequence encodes CASGGTGVEKLFF.

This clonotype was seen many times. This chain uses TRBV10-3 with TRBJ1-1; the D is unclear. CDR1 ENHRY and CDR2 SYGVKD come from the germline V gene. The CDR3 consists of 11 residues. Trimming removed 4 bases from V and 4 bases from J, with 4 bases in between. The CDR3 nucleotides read TGTGCCATCAGTGGTGGCACTGAAGCTTTCTTT. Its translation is CAISGGTEAFF.

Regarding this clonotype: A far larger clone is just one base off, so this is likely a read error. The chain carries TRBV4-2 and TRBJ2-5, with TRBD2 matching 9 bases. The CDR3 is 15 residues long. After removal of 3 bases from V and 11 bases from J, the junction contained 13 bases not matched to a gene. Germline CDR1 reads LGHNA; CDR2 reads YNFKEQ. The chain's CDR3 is CASSHQREDHNEQYF. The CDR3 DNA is TGTGCCAGCAGCCACCAGCGGGAGGATCACAATGAGCAGTACTTC.

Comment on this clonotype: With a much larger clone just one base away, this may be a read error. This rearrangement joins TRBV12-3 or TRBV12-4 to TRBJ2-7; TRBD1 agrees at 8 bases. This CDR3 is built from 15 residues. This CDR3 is CASRGQGRFSCEQYF. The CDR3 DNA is TGTGCCAGCAGAGGACAGGGCCGATTCTCCTGCGAGCAGTACTTC.

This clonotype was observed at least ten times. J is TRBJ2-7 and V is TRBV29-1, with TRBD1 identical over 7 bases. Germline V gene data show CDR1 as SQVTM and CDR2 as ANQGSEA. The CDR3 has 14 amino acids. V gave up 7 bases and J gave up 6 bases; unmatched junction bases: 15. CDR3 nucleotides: TGCAGCGACGAAGGACAGGACCCTGGTCCCGAGCAGTACTTC. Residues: CSDEGQDPGPEQYF.

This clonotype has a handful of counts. CDR3 in DNA: TGTGCCAGCAGTTTTCTTCTAGGGAACTATGGCTACACCTTC. Its protein is CASSFLLGNYGYTF. The V call is TRBV12-3 or TRBV12-4, the J call TRBJ1-2; no definite D call. The length of the CDR3 is 14 residues. The ends were cut back, 3 bases at V and 2 bases at J, with 10 bases in the middle.

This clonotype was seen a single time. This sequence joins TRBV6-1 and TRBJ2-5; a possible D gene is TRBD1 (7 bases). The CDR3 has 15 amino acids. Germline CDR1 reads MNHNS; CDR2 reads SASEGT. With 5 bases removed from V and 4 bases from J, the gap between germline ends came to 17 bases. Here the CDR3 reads CASSLQGGRGETQYF. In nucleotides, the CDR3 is TGTGCCAGCAGTCTCCAGGGGGGCCGGGGAGAGACCCAGTACTTC.

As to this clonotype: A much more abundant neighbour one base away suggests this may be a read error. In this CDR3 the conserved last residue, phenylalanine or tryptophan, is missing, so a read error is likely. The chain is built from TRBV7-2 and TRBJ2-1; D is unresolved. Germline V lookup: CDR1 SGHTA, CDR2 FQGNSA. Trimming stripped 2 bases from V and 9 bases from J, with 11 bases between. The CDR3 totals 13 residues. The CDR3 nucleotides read TGTGCCAGCAGCTTAATTCCCTTGGGTGAGCAGTTCCTC. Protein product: CASSLIPLGEQFL.

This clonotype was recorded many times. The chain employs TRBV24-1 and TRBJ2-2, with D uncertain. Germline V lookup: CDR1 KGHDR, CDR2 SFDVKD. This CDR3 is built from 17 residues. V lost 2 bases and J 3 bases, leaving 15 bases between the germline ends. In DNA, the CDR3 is TGTGCCACCAGTGATTCGGGCACCTCGCAGCACACCGGGGAGCTGTTTTTT. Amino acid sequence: CATSDSGTSQHTGELFF.

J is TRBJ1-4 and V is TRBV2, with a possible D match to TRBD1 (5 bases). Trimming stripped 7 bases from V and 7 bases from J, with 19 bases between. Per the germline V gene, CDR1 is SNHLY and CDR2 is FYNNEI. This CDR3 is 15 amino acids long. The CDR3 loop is CASNYNQGSGEKLFF. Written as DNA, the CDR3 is TGTGCCAGCAATTATAACCAGGGTTCGGGTGAAAAACTGTTTTTT.

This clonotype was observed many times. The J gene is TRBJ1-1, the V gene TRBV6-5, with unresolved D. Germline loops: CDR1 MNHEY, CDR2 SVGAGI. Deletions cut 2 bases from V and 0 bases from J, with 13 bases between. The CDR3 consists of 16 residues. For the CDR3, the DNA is TGTGCCAGCAGTTACCGGCAGATCTCTTTGAACACTGAAGCTTTCTTT. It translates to CASSYRQISLNTEAFF.

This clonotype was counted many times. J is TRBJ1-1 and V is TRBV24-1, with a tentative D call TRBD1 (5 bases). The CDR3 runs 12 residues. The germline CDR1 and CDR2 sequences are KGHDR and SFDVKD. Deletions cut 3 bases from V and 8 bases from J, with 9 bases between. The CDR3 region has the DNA TGTGCCACCAGTGATACGGCAGGGGAAGCTTTCTTT. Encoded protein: CATSDTAGEAFF.

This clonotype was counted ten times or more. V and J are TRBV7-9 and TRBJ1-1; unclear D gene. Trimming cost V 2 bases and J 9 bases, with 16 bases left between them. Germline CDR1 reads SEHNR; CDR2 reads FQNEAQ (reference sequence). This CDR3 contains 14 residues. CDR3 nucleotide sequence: TGTGCCAGCAGCTTAATGCGACGTGGGTCACAAGCTTTCTTT. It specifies CASSLMRRGSQAFF.